The clone carrying this T cell receptor (beta chain) was counted only a few times. The antigen remains undetermined. One end of the junction varies from germline; a read error may be responsible. The source of the sample is a study of OX40 agonist ivuxolimab in advanced cancers. The V gene's germline CDR1 is LNHNV and CDR2 YYDKDF (reference sequence). The CDR3 totals 13 residues. Study outcomes and limitations: Nonresponders, in some cases, also had low normalized T-cell clonal expansion.

Libraries were prepared by immunoSEQ multiplex PCR; TCRdb keeps only in-frame clonotypes and omits some of them. The table records more than 45,000 clones, about 83% of them present only once. Source: CD4+ or CD8+ T cells sorted from blood, taken in a trial of the OX40 agonist ivuxolimab. The chain uses TRBV15 and TRBJ1-6, with TRBD1 matching 8 bases. The sequence derives from an adult with an advanced solid tumor such as melanoma, head and neck, liver or kidney cancer. The chain's CDR3 is CATSGDRGTPLHF. CDR3 coding DNA: TGTGCCACCAGCGGAGACAGGGGTACACCCCTCCACTTT.